The rows below give T cell receptor beta chains drawn from one sample of a study of T cell changes during pregnancy in multiple sclerosis. Assay used: immunoSEQ multiplex PCR; TCRdb lists only in-frame clones, some missing. The sample consists of about 31,000 clones, 88% of them appearing once. This specimen consisted of CD4+ T cells from peripheral blood mononuclear cells, obtained in the first trimester of pregnancy. The receptors here all came from a female donor in good health, enrolled as a control in a pregnancy study. Both conserved end residues are part of each CDR3. The D gene is left open where the match is weak. Clone size is shown for a subset of rows, as once, few, many or a class of expanded clone.

j_gene | v_gene | d_gene | abundance | CDR3nt | CDR3aa
TRBJ1-5 | TRBV2 | NA | NA | TGTGCCAGCAGTGACACAGGGCCCAATCAGCCCCAGCATTTT | CASSDTGPNQPQHF
TRBJ2-7 | TRBV6-5 | TRBD1 | NA | TGTGCCAGCAACCGGGACAGGGCTTCCGAGCAGTACTTC | CASNRDRASEQYF
TRBJ2-5 | TRBV7-2 | TRBD2 | NA | TGTGCCAGCAGCGTCGGGGGGATAGCGGGGGGTCAAGAGACCCAGTACTTC | CASSVGGIAGGQETQYF
TRBJ1-1 | TRBV19 | TRBD1 | NA | TGTGCCAGTAGTACCCGACAGGGATGGACTGAAGCTTTCTTT | CASSTRQGWTEAFF
TRBJ1-2 | TRBV19 | TRBD1 | NA | TGTGCCAGTAGTTGGGGGACAGGTACCAACTATGGCTACACCTTC | CASSWGTGTNYGYTF
TRBJ1-2 | TRBV7-2 | TRBD1 | NA | TGTGCCAGCAGCTTGAGACAGGGTTGGGGCTACACCTTC | CASSLRQGWGYTF
TRBJ1-4 | TRBV25-1 | NA | NA | TGTGCCAGCAGTCCGGTCCCTCCTTCTAATGAAAAACTGTTTTTT | CASSPVPPSNEKLFF
TRBJ2-5 | TRBV7-9 | NA | NA | TGTGCCAGCAGCTTTTTACAGCCACAAGAGACCCAGTACTTC | CASSFLQPQETQYF
TRBJ2-7 | TRBV10-1 | TRBD1 | NA | TGCGCCAGCAGTGATCGACAGGGGGCTTGGGTCTCCTACGAGCAGTACTTC | CASSDRQGAWVSYEQYF
TRBJ1-4 | TRBV10-3 | NA | NA | TGTGCCATCAGTCGATCAGGGGTAGCTAATGAAAAACTGTTTTTT | CAISRSGVANEKLFF
TRBJ2-7 | TRBV19 | NA | NA | TGTGCCAGTAGTTGGGCAGGGGACTACGAGCAGTACTTC | CASSWAGDYEQYF
TRBJ2-1 | TRBV25-1 | NA | NA | TGTGCCAGCAGTTCGATGGGGGGGGGCGTCAGGGAGCAGTTCTTC | CASSSMGGGVREQFF
TRBJ2-5 | TRBV29-1 | TRBD1 | NA | TGCAGCGTCCGGGACAGGGTAACGGAGACCCAGTACTTC | CSVRDRVTETQYF
TRBJ1-1 | TRBV6-5 | NA | once | TGTGCCAGCAGACTAGCCCGGGGAGTGACTGAAGCTTTCTTT | CASRLARGVTEAFF
TRBJ2-1 | TRBV5-4 | TRBD1 | NA | TGTGCCAGCAGTCCGGCAGGGACAGGATTCTACAATGAGCAGTTCTTC | CASSPAGTGFYNEQFF
TRBJ1-2 | TRBV28 | TRBD1 | NA | TGTGCCAGCAGTTTGTCCGGGACAGGGACTAACTATGGCTACACCTTC | CASSLSGTGTNYGYTF
TRBJ2-1 | TRBV6-5 | NA | NA | TGTGCCAGCAGTCCCCGGAGGTCCTACAATGAGCAGTTCTTC | CASSPRRSYNEQFF
TRBJ2-5 | TRBV7-7 | TRBD1 | NA | TGTGCCAGCAGCTTATCCAGGGGGCTCCAAGAGACCCAGTACTTC | CASSLSRGLQETQYF
TRBJ1-3 | TRBV11-3 | NA | once | TGTGCCAGCAGTTACGACAGCATCTCTGGAAACACCATATATTTT | CASSYDSISGNTIYF
TRBJ2-7 | TRBV30 | NA | NA | TGTGCCTGGAGTACCGTCGGGACATCGACCGGCGAGCAGTACTTC | CAWSTVGTSTGEQYF
TRBJ2-7 | TRBV14 | TRBD1 | NA | TGTGCCAGCAGCCAACTTTTAGGGGGCCAATACGAGCAGTACTTC | CASSQLLGGQYEQYF
TRBJ2-5 | TRBV6-5 | NA | NA | TGTGCCAGCAGTTACTCGAGTTTAGGGGGCCAAGAGACCCAGTACTTC | CASSYSSLGGQETQYF
TRBJ2-1 | TRBV5-1 | NA | NA | TGCGCCAGCAGCTTCAGTAGCGATGAGCAGTTCTTC | CASSFSSDEQFF
TRBJ1-5 | TRBV16 | NA | medium-sized | TGTGCCAGCAGCCAATCAGCAGGTCCAAATCAGCCCCAGCATTTT | CASSQSAGPNQPQHF
TRBJ2-5 | TRBV7-2 | TRBD1 | NA | TGTGCCAGCAGCCCTCTTAGGACAGGGGGGGGAGAGACCCAGTACTTC | CASSPLRTGGGETQYF
TRBJ1-3 | TRBV7-2 | NA | NA | TGTGCCAGCAGCTTCCAGGGGCCGTCTGGAAACACCATATATTTT | CASSFQGPSGNTIYF
TRBJ2-2 | TRBV5-1 | TRBD2 | NA | TGCGCCAGCAGGCGGAAGGAGATGGCGGGGGGGGACACCGGGGAGCTGTTTTTT | CASRRKEMAGGDTGELFF
TRBJ2-5 | TRBV6-5 | NA | NA | TGTGCCAGCAGGGAACAGGGTGGCCAAGAGACCCAGTACTTC | CASREQGGQETQYF
TRBJ1-1 | TRBV7-2 | TRBD1 | NA | TGTGCCAGCAGCTCACAACAGGGGGCCACTGAAGCTTTCTTT | CASSSQQGATEAFF
TRBJ1-5 | TRBV7-2 | NA | few | TGTGCCAGCAGCCTCAACAGGGCAGAGCCCCAGCATTTT | CASSLNRAEPQHF
TRBJ2-3 | TRBV6-6 | TRBD1 | once | TGTGGCACGATGACAGGGCCGGATACGCAGTATTTT | CGTMTGPDTQYF
TRBJ2-5 | TRBV13 | TRBD2 | NA | TGTGCCAGCAACAGACAAATCGGGACTAGCGGGGGCCCACAAGAGACCCAGTACTTC | CASNRQIGTSGGPQETQYF
TRBJ2-7 | TRBV19 | NA | NA | TGTGCCAGTAGTGCGGCCGGGACTTTAGATTTCTACGAGCAGTACTTC | CASSAAGTLDFYEQYF
TRBJ1-2 | TRBV9 | NA | NA | TGTGCCAGCAGCCCCCGAGAGGGTAGGTATGGCTACACCTTC | CASSPREGRYGYTF
TRBJ1-3 | TRBV6-1 | NA | NA | TGTGCCAGCAGTGAATCGGTTCCTGGAAACACCATATATTTT | CASSESVPGNTIYF
TRBJ1-4 | TRBV9 | TRBD1 | NA | TGTGCCAGCAGACCAGGGACAGGGGTGGGCGAGGAAAAACTGTTTTTT | CASRPGTGVGEEKLFF
TRBJ2-1 | TRBV27 | TRBD1 | NA | TGTGCCAGCAGTTCGGACAGGGGATACAATGAGCAGTTCTTC | CASSSDRGYNEQFF
TRBJ1-1 | TRBV5-6 | NA | NA | TGTGCCAGCAGCTTGGATCCCAGGGTAGGCACTGAAGCTTTCTTT | CASSLDPRVGTEAFF
TRBJ2-7 | TRBV4-2 | TRBD2 | NA | TGTGCCAGCAGCCGAGAGGGGGGTGGGACTAGAGTCTCCGAGCAGTACTTC | CASSREGGGTRVSEQYF
TRBJ2-6 | TRBV5-4 | TRBD1 | NA | TGTGCCAGCAGCCAGGGACAGGGCCCTGGGGCCAACGTCCTGACTTTC | CASSQGQGPGANVLTF
TRBJ1-4 | TRBV4-2 | NA | NA | TGTGCCAGCAGCCAAGAAGTCCTGCCGGCCGGGGGTGAAAAACTGTTTTTT | CASSQEVLPAGGEKLFF
TRBJ1-1 | TRBV2 | TRBD1 | NA | TGTGCCAGCAGGGTCTATGGACAGGGAGCCGGAGGAGCTTTCTTT | CASRVYGQGAGGAFF
TRBJ1-2 | TRBV11-3 | NA | NA | TGTGCCAGCAGCTTAGAGGGCCACCTATATGGCTACACCTTC | CASSLEGHLYGYTF
TRBJ2-5 | TRBV5-4 | TRBD2 | once | TGTGCCAGCAGCTTGGAACTAGCGGGGGGGCCGGAACAAGAGACCCAGTACTTC | CASSLELAGGPEQETQYF
TRBJ1-3 | TRBV11-3 | NA | NA | TGTGCCAGCAGCTTAGATAAGGAGCCTGGAAACACCATATATTTT | CASSLDKEPGNTIYF
TRBJ1-2 | TRBV4-1 | NA | NA | TGCGCCAGCAGCCAAGACCCCACAGGGTATGTTGGCTACACCTTC | CASSQDPTGYVGYTF
TRBJ2-7 | TRBV29-1 | TRBD2 | NA | TGCAGCGAAACTAGCGGGGGCGAGCAGTACTTC | CSETSGGEQYF
TRBJ2-5 | TRBV4-2 | TRBD1 | once | TGTGCCAGCAGCCAAGAAGGGACAGACCAAGAGACCCAGTACTTC | CASSQEGTDQETQYF
TRBJ1-1 | TRBV6-5 | NA | once | TGTGCCAGCAGCTTCGGACAAGGGAACACTGAAGCTTTCTTT | CASSFGQGNTEAFF
TRBJ1-1 | TRBV27 | NA | NA | TGTGCCAGCAGTTCCCCCGCGTGGGGGGGCACGGTTGAAGCTTTCTTT | CASSSPAWGGTVEAFF
TRBJ1-2 | TRBV19 | TRBD1 | NA | TGTGCCAGTAGTGCACGTGGGGACAGGGCCTGGGGCTATGGCTACACCTTC | CASSARGDRAWGYGYTF
TRBJ1-2 | TRBV7-2 | TRBD1 | NA | TGTGCCAGCAGCCCGGACAGGAACAACTATGGCTACACCTTC | CASSPDRNNYGYTF
TRBJ1-3 | TRBV7-2 | NA | NA | TGTGCCAGCAGCTTAGGTCTGGCAAACACCATATATTTT | CASSLGLANTIYF
TRBJ1-6 | TRBV30 | NA | few | TGTGCCTGGAGTGTACGGTCCTCGGGATTCACGGCACCCCTCCACTTT | CAWSVRSSGFTAPLHF
TRBJ1-2 | TRBV28 | NA | NA | TGTGCCAGCAGTTTATCGGTCATGGGAGTAGGGTCCTATGGCTACACCTTC | CASSLSVMGVGSYGYTF
TRBJ2-5 | TRBV2 | TRBD1 | once | TGTGCCAGCAGTGCAGGGGGCCGGGAGACCCAGTACTTC | CASSAGGRETQYF